This T cell receptor (beta chain) was identified during a study of blood T cell repertoires in COVID-19. Across the study: Sites across the United States, Italy and Spain contributed samples from acute and convalescent COVID-19. Sources were T cells, B-cell-depleted T cells, or PBMCs; the material itself was cDNA or gDNA.

Germline values: CDR1 ENHRY, CDR2 SYGVKD. V lost 8 bases to trimming and J lost 0 bases; unmatched junction nucleotides: 15. The CDR3 is made up of 19 amino acids. Clones were sequenced by immunoSEQ multiplex PCR, and TCRdb holds only the in-frame ones, with some missing. The sample records 150,000 to 200,000 clones, around 89% being singletons. Sequencing used peripheral blood. This receptor was taken from a woman aged 25 to 39 with acute or convalescent COVID-19. The chain links TRBV10-3 to TRBJ1-5; 11 bases align to TRBD1. For the CDR3, the DNA is TGTGCCATCGTCAACCAGGGGACAGGGGGACCCAATAGCAATCAGCCCCAGCATTTT. Encoded protein: CAIVNQGTGGPNSNQPQHF.